Each of the 10 T cell receptor beta chains below was sequenced from the same sample in a study of cytomegalovirus exposure and HLA in healthy donors (dated by TCRdb to the late 2010s). Receptor libraries were prepared by the immunoSEQ multiplex PCR assay. The multiplex PCR relied on a mix of 60 forward primers for TCR Vbeta segments and 13 reverse primers for TCR Jbeta segments. In TCRdb, the immuneACCESS table is reduced to in-frame sequences with V and J assigned. These tables do not hold every clone; where another copy was compared, an unresolved V gene accounts for under half, and the others remain unexplained. This sample holds under 120,000 clones; approximately 79% were observed only once. The top ten hold around 3% of the sample. Material for sequencing was PBMCs. Source of these receptors: a woman in her forties in good health and CMV-seronegative.

The CDR3 coding sequence is TGTGCCAGCAGTACTCCCCGAGATACGCAGTATTTT. Protein: CASSTPRDTQYF. The V call is TRBV28, the J call TRBJ2-3; D remains ambiguous. The V and J ends lost 5 bases and 5 bases respectively, with 8 bases between them. This CDR3 comprises 12 residues. Germline CDR1 is MDHEN and CDR2 is SYDVKM.

A few counts support this clone. The rearrangement uses TRBV5-4 and TRBJ2-5; 10 nucleotides match TRBD2. The J segment lost 0 bases and the V segment lost 4 bases, leaving 9 bases of the junction unmatched. Germline CDR1 reads SGHNT; CDR2 reads YYREEE (reference sequence). CDR3 length: 17 amino acids. CDR3 in DNA: TGTGCCAGCAGCGCCCTAGCGGGAGACGTGTACCAAGAGACCCAGTACTTC. Its translation is CASSALAGDVYQETQYF.

The chain uses TRBV6-1 and TRBJ2-7; 7 bases match TRBD1. Germline V gene data show CDR1 as MNHNS and CDR2 as SASEGT. The CDR3 is 13 amino acids. J gave up 7 bases and V 5 bases, and 8 bases lay outside the gene matches. The CDR3 protein is CASSLTGFGEQYF. CDR3 bases: TGTGCCAGCAGTCTGACAGGGTTTGGAGAGCAGTACTTC.

This clone occurred once. The V call is TRBV5-1, the J call TRBJ2-1; TRBD1 matches at 7 bases. This CDR3 is built from 14 residues. Germline V gene sequence: CDR1 SGHRS, CDR2 YFSETQ. With V trimmed by 7 bases and J by 5 bases, 9 bases remained unmatched. Here the CDR3 reads CASGPMGQNNEQFF. CDR3 DNA: TGCGCCAGCGGCCCGATGGGACAGAACAATGAGCAGTTCTTC.

The gene calls are TRBV20-1 and TRBJ1-2, with 7 bases that match TRBD1. There are 11 residues in the CDR3. Germline-derived CDR1 and CDR2 are DFQATT and SNEGSKA (reference sequence). Trimming removed 2 bases from V and 8 bases from J; junction bases left unmatched: 2. The CDR3, as DNA: TGCAGTGCTAGAACAGGGGAAGGCTACACCTTC. This sequence encodes CSARTGEGYTF.

The chain uses TRBV6-1 and TRBJ2-7, with 9 nucleotides matching TRBD1. Germline assignment: CDR1 MNHNS and CDR2 SASEGT. The CDR3 has 13 residues. Germline trimming cut 4 bases from V and 8 bases from J; bases unmatched to any gene: 6. The CDR3 DNA reads as TGTGCCAGCAGTGTAGGGACAGGGTGGAAGCAGTACTTC. It yields the protein CASSVGTGWKQYF.

This sequence joins TRBV10-3 and TRBJ1-5; 7 bases align to TRBD1. CDR1 ENHRY and CDR2 SYGVKD come from the germline V gene. J was trimmed by 4 bases and V by 2 bases; bases with no gene match: 2. The CDR3 loop spans 14 amino acids. The CDR3 DNA is TGTGCCATCAGTGAGGCCAGGGGGAATCAGCCCCAGCATTTT. The encoded protein is CAISEARGNQPQHF.

The V gene is TRBV28, the J gene TRBJ2-2; TRBD1 matches 7 bases. Germline V CDR1 and CDR2: MDHEN, SYDVKM. The CDR3 loop spans 15 amino acids. V shed 4 bases and J 1 base; nucleotides not matched to a gene: 3. The CDR3 spells CASSYGTENTGELFF. The DNA for the CDR3 is TGTGCCAGCAGTTACGGGACAGAGAACACCGGGGAGCTGTTTTTT.

The chain employs TRBV7-2 and TRBJ2-3; no definite D call. This CDR3 is 15 amino acids long. The germline V and J ends were trimmed by 0 bases and 1 base, with 8 bases remaining between them. Germline CDR1 reads SGHTA; CDR2 reads FQGNSA. CDR3 loop: CASSLAVFGTDTQYF. The CDR3 nucleotides read TGTGCCAGCAGCTTAGCTGTATTCGGCACAGATACGCAGTATTTT.

In this sample, this clone is medium-sized. V is TRBV2 and J is TRBJ1-4, with a tentative D call TRBD1 (5 bases). Germline V gene sequence: CDR1 SNHLY, CDR2 FYNNEI. CDR3 length: 15 amino acids. The V end was cut by 7 bases, the J end by 0 bases, with 12 bases between. The CDR3 loop is CASNVRGATNEKLFF. CDR3 bases: TGTGCCAGCAATGTAAGGGGTGCAACTAATGAAAAACTGTTTTTT. Drawing the rest from reference TRBV2 and TRBJ1-4, the complete variable domain is EPEVTQTPSHQVTQMGQEVILRCVPISNHLYFYWYRQILGQKVEFLVSFYNNEISEKSEIFDDQFSVERPDGSNFTLKIRSTKLEDSAMYFCASNVRGATNEKLFFGSGTQLSVL.